These 20 T cell receptor beta chains originate from one sample sequenced in a study of blood T cell repertoires in COVID-19. Assay used: immunoSEQ multiplex PCR; TCRdb lists only in-frame clones, some missing. Of fewer than 500,000 clones in the sample, approximately 92% were seen once. What was sequenced was PBMCs or T cells enriched from blood (not recorded which). These receptors came from a man aged 30-40 years who had recovered from COVID-19.

The gene calls are TRBV4-1 and TRBJ1-2, with a possible D match to TRBD1 (6 bases). The CDR3 totals 17 residues. Germline V lookup: CDR1 MGHRA, CDR2 YSYEKL. Deletions cut 0 bases from V and 4 bases from J, with 18 bases between. The CDR3 DNA follows: TGCGCCAGCAGCCAAGATGGCCGGAGCGGGGGGCCCTATGGCTACACCTTC. Translation gives CASSQDGRSGGPYGYTF.

V and J are TRBV7-2 and TRBJ2-2, with a possible D match to TRBD1 (6 bases). There are 13 residues in the CDR3. The germline V and J ends were trimmed by 5 bases and 5 bases, with 9 bases remaining between them. Germline V gives CDR1 SGHTA, CDR2 FQGNSA. The CDR3 here is CASSPTGTGELFF. Written as DNA, the CDR3 is TGTGCCAGCAGCCCAACAGGGACCGGGGAGCTGTTTTTT.

This CDR3 is CASRRPPAGLARNEQFF. The CDR3 DNA sequence: TGTGCCAGCAGGAGACCACCGGCGGGACTAGCTCGTAATGAGCAGTTCTTC. The chain couples TRBV7-2 to TRBJ2-1; 9 nucleotides match TRBD2. J was trimmed by 7 bases and V by 6 bases; bases with no gene match: 16. This CDR3 region has 17 residues. Per germline, CDR1 SGHTA and CDR2 FQGNSA.

The gene calls are TRBV10-1 and TRBJ1-1, with 7 bases that match TRBD1. Looked up from germline, CDR1 is WNHNN and CDR2 is SYGVQD (reference sequence). This CDR3 contains 14 residues. With 11 bases clipped from V and 1 base from J, the junction kept 10 bases outside the gene matches. CDR3 sequence (DNA): TGCGCCGGCCCGAGCGACAGGGCGAACACTGAAGCTTTCTTT. It codes for CAGPSDRANTEAFF.

V and J are TRBV6-1 and TRBJ1-1; possibly TRBD1 for D (5 bases). The CDR3 is made up of 16 amino acids. Germline CDR1 MNHNS, CDR2 SASEGT. Trimming cost V 0 bases and J 0 bases, with 11 bases left between them. This CDR3 is CASSEAWGVLNTEAFF. In nucleotides, the CDR3 is TGTGCCAGCAGTGAAGCTTGGGGGGTCTTGAACACTGAAGCTTTCTTT.

This chain joins TRBV6-4 and TRBJ2-3; possibly TRBD2 for D (5 bases). CDR1 is MRHNA, CDR2 SNTAGT, per germline. CDR3 length: 14 amino acids. The V end lost 4 bases, the J end lost 1 base, and 9 bases lay between the germline ends. CDR3 loop: CASSAGSGTDTQYF. In DNA form, the CDR3 reads TGTGCCAGCAGTGCGGGGAGCGGCACAGATACGCAGTATTTT.

The V call is TRBV11-3, the J call TRBJ2-2, with 8 nucleotides matching TRBD1. The V and J ends lost 1 base and 5 bases, in that order; junction bases with no gene match: 6. The CDR3 spans 16 residues. Germline CDR1 reads SGHNT; CDR2 reads YENEEA. The CDR3 DNA sequence: TGTGCCAGCAGCTTAGGGCAGGGGGCAAGAACCGGGGAGCTGTTTTTT. Its translation is CASSLGQGARTGELFF.

This chain links TRBV3-1 (or the pseudogene TRBV3-2) with TRBJ2-1; 9 bases match TRBD2. Germline lookup yields CDR1 LGHDT and CDR2 YNNKEL (reference sequence). With 2 bases clipped from V and 5 bases from J, the junction kept 4 bases outside the gene matches. The CDR3 extends over 15 amino acids. CDR3 coding DNA: TGTGCCAGCAGCCAACGAAGCGGGAGGCACAATGAGCAGTTCTTC. Translated, it gives CASSQRSGRHNEQFF.

The CDR3 DNA reads as TGTGCCAGCAGCTCAGTCGGGCAGCCCCAGCATTTT. Encoded protein: CASSSVGQPQHF. V is TRBV6-5 and J is TRBJ1-5; D uncertain. Germline V gives CDR1 MNHEY, CDR2 SVGAGI. The CDR3 is 12 amino acids. The V gene lost 6 bases and the J gene lost 7 bases, with 10 bases spanning the gap.

The chain employs TRBV7-2 and TRBJ1-1; a possible D gene is TRBD1 (6 bases). The CDR3 is 14 amino acids. CDR1 is SGHTA and CDR2 is FQGNSA in the germline V gene. Trimming cost V 5 bases and J 1 base, with 11 bases left between them. The CDR3 sequence: CASSTEGGNTEAFF. The DNA for the CDR3 is TGTGCCAGCAGCACAGAAGGGGGGAACACTGAAGCTTTCTTT. Together with reference TRBV7-2 and TRBJ1-1, the CDR3 gives the full variable domain: GAGVSQSPSNKVTEKGKDVELRCDPISGHTALYWYRQSLGQGLEFLIYFQGNSAPDKSGLPSDRFSAERTGGSVSTLTIQRTQQEDSAVYLCASSTEGGNTEAFFGQGTRLTVV.

The gene calls are TRBV5-1 and TRBJ1-6; no firm D call. The V end lost 1 base, the J end lost 1 base, and 9 bases lay between the germline ends. In germline, CDR1 is SGHRS, CDR2 YFSETQ. The CDR3 contains 16 residues. CDR3 sequence: CASSLFAESYNSPLHF. CDR3 coding DNA: TGCGCCAGCAGCTTGTTTGCGGAATCCTATAATTCACCCCTCCACTTT.

This clone was seen once. In the same sample, other DNA sequences code for this CDR3. The rearrangement uses TRBV7-9 and TRBJ1-1; 7 bases are a match to TRBD1. Germline lookup yields CDR1 SEHNR and CDR2 FQNEAQ (reference sequence). The ends lost 4 bases at V and 0 bases at J; junction bases unmatched: 5. The CDR3 is 15 amino acids. The CDR3 DNA reads TGTGCCAGCAGCTCCCGGACAGGAATGAACACTGAAGCTTTCTTT. This gives the protein CASSSRTGMNTEAFF.

The chain uses TRBV28 and TRBJ2-3, with D possibly TRBD1 on 5 matching bases. Germline CDR1 and CDR2: MDHEN and SYDVKM. This CDR3 is 14 amino acids long. V was trimmed by 2 bases and J by 4 bases, leaving 10 bases between them. The CDR3 loop is CASSLRQGADTQYF. The DNA of the CDR3 is TGTGCCAGCAGTTTACGGCAGGGTGCAGATACGCAGTATTTT.

This chain connects TRBV6-6 to TRBJ1-5; D unresolved. The CDR3 contains 14 residues. V was trimmed by 6 bases and J by 0 bases, leaving 9 bases between them. The V gene's germline CDR1 is MNHNY and CDR2 SVGAGI (reference sequence). CDR3 residues: CASRTDSSNQPQHF. The CDR3 region has the DNA TGTGCCAGCAGGACCGACTCTAGCAATCAGCCCCAGCATTTT.

The chain couples TRBV7-9 to TRBJ2-7, with D perhaps TRBD1 (6 bases). CDR1 is SEHNR and CDR2 is FQNEAQ in the germline V gene (reference sequence). V lost 5 bases, J lost 6 bases, and 20 bases lay in between. The CDR3 runs to 15 residues. As DNA, the CDR3 is TGTGCCAGCAGCCCGACAGGTCTCGAAGGTTTCGAGCAGTACTTC. This codes for CASSPTGLEGFEQYF.

This clone was detected a few times. V usage is TRBV7-9 and J usage is TRBJ2-1; TRBD2 aligns across 9 bases. The germline CDR1 and CDR2 sequences are SEHNR and FQNEAQ (reference sequence). V dropped 5 bases and J dropped 7; count of bases not matched to a gene: 6. CDR3 length: 14 amino acids. The CDR3 spells CASSRAGGGNEQFF. In nucleotides, the CDR3 is TGTGCCAGCAGCAGGGCGGGAGGGGGTAATGAGCAGTTCTTC.

The chain links TRBV5-6 to TRBJ2-7; 9 bases map to TRBD1. V lost 6 bases, J lost 5 bases, and 18 bases stayed unmatched. Germline CDR1 reads SGHDT; CDR2 reads YYEEEE. There are 17 residues in the CDR3. CDR3 DNA: TGTGCCAGCACCCCGCGCAAACAGGGGGCATCTATCCACGAGCAGTACTTC. Its protein product is CASTPRKQGASIHEQYF.

The V call is TRBV11-1, the J call TRBJ2-5; the match to TRBD1 covers 11 bases. After removal of 5 bases from V and 5 bases from J, the junction contained 10 bases not matched to a gene. This CDR3 comprises 16 residues. CDR1 is SGHAT, CDR2 FQDESV, per germline (reference sequence). For the CDR3, the DNA is TGTGCCAGCAGCCCGGCCGGACAGGGGGCATGGGAGACCCAGTACTTC. As protein: CASSPAGQGAWETQYF.

The rearrangement links TRBV9 to TRBJ2-5, with TRBD2 matching 10 bases. The CDR3 consists of 16 residues. Germline V lookup: CDR1 SGDLS, CDR2 YYNGEE. After removal of 0 bases from V and 4 bases from J, the junction contained 6 bases not matched to a gene. CDR3 nucleotides: TGTGCCAGCAGCGTAGTCGGCAGCGGGAGGGGAGAGACCCAGTACTTC. As protein: CASSVVGSGRGETQYF.

This rearrangement joins TRBV13 to TRBJ2-5; TRBD1 aligns across 8 bases. Germline V gene sequence: CDR1 PRHDT, CDR2 FYEKMQ (reference sequence). The V segment lost 5 bases and the J segment 3 bases; nucleotides outside the gene matches: 8. This CDR3 has 15 residues. The CDR3 sequence: CASSPSDRAKETQYF. The CDR3 DNA reads TGTGCCAGCAGCCCCTCGGACAGGGCGAAAGAGACCCAGTACTTC.